Listed here is a single T cell receptor beta chain. Antigen: not known. A 120-subject validation cohort, separate from the roughly 680-subject first cohort, supplied the donors. V dropped 3 bases and J dropped 3 bases, with 12 bases sitting between them. The CDR3 extends over 15 amino acids. CDR1 and CDR2 (germline): LNHNV, YYDKDF (reference sequence). Repertoires were generated with immunoSEQ multiplex PCR, while TCRdb's copy carries only in-frame clones and drops some. The sample records about 280,000 clones, 70% to 90% being singletons. The data are from a study of cytomegalovirus exposure and HLA in healthy donors. Study-wide context: The roughly 120 validation repertoires used the same platform as the approximately 670 first-cohort repertoires (as reported by a later analysis).

Regarding the study as a whole: A few of the chains that were CMV-associated were confirmed in vitro to be specific for CMV antigens. The dataset shows that most TCR sequences were rare, while some public TCRs occurred in many donors.

The sequence derives from a woman aged 18-35 years in good health and CMV-seronegative. The genes are TRBV15 and TRBJ1-5; D is perhaps TRBD1 (6 bases). Sample: PBMCs. The chain's CDR3 is CATSRGQGTNQPQHF. The CDR3 DNA sequence: TGTGCCACCAGCAGGGGGCAGGGGACCAATCAGCCCCAGCATTTT.